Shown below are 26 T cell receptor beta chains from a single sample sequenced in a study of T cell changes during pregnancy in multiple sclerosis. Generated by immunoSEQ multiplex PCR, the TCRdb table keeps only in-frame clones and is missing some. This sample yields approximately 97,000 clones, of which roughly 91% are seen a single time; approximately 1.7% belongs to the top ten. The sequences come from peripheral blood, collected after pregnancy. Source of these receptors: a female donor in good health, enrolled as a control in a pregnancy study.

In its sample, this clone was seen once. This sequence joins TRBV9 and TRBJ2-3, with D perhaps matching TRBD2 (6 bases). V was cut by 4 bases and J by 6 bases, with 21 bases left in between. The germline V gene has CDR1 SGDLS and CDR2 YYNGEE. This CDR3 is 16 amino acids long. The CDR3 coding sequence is TGTGCCAGCAGCCCAGGACTGGGGTCGGGGGACGATACGCAGTATTTT. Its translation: CASSPGLGSGDDTQYF.

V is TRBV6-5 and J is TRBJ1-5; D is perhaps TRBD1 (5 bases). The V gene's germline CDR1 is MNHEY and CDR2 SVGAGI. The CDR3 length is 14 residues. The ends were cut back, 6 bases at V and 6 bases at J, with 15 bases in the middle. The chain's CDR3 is CASRKAGHPQPQHF. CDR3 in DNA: TGTGCCAGCAGGAAAGCAGGGCACCCTCAGCCCCAGCATTTT.

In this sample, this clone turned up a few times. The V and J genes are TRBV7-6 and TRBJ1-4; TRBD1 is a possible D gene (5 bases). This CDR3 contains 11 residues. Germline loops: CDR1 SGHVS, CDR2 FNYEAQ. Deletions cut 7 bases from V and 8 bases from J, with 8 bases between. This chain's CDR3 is CASTRGEKLFF. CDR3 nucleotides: TGTGCCAGCACCCGGGGGGAAAAACTGTTTTTT. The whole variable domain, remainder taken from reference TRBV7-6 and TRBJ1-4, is GAGVSQSPRYKVTKRGQDVALRCDPISGHVSLYWYRQALGQGPEFLTYFNYEAQQDKSGLPNDRFSAERPEGSISTLTIQRTEQRDSAMYRCASTRGEKLFFGSGTQLSVL.

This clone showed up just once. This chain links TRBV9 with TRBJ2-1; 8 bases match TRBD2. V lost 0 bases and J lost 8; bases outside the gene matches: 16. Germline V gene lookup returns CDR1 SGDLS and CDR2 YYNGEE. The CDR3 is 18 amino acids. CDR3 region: CASSVGMSGTRITDEQFF. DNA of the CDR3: TGTGCCAGCAGCGTAGGAATGTCAGGGACTAGAATTACTGATGAGCAGTTCTTC.

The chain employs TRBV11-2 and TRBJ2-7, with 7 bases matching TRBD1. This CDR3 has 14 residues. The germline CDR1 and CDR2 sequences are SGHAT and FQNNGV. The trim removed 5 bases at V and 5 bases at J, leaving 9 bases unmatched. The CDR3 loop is CASSLTGTVDEQYF. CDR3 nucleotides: TGTGCCAGCAGCCTAACCGGGACAGTCGACGAGCAGTACTTC.

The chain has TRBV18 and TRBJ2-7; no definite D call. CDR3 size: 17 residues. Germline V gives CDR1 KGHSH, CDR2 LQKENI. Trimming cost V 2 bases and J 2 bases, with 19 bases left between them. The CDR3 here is CASSPRYQGMRTYEQYF. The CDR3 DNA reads TGTGCCAGCTCACCAAGGTATCAAGGAATGAGGACCTACGAGCAGTACTTC. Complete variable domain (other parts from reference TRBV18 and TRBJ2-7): NAGVMQNPRHLVRRRGQEARLRCSPMKGHSHVYWYRQLPEEGLKFMVYLQKENIIDESGMPKERFSAEFPKEGPSILRIQQVVRGDSAAYFCASSPRYQGMRTYEQYFGPGTRLTVT.

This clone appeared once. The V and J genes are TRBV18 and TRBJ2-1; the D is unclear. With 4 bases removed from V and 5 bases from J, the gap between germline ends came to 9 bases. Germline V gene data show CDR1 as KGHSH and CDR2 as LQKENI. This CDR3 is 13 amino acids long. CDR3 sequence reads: CASSLVRDNEQFF. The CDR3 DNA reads TGTGCCAGCTCACTGGTCCGCGACAATGAGCAGTTCTTC. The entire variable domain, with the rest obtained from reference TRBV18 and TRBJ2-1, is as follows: NAGVMQNPRHLVRRRGQEARLRCSPMKGHSHVYWYRQLPEEGLKFMVYLQKENIIDESGMPKERFSAEFPKEGPSILRIQQVVRGDSAAYFCASSLVRDNEQFFGPGTRLTVL.

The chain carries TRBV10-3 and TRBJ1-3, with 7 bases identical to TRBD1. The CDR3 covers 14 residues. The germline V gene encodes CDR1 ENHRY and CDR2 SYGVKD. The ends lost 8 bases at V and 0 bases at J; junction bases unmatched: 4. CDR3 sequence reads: CAIGTVPSGNTIYF. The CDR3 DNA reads TGTGCCATCGGGACAGTTCCCTCTGGAAACACCATATATTTT.

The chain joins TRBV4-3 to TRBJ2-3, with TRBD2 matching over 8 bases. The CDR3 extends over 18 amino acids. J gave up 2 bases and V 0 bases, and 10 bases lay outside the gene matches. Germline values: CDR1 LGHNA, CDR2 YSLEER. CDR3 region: CASSQERGAGGITDTQYF. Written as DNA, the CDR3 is TGCGCCAGCAGCCAAGAGCGGGGGGCCGGGGGGATCACAGATACGCAGTATTTT.

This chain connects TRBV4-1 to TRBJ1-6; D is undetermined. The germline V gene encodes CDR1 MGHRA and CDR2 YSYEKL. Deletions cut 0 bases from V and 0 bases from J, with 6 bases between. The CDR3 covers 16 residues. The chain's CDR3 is CASSQEPGSYNSPLHF. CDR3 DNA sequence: TGCGCCAGCAGCCAAGAACCGGGCTCCTATAATTCACCCCTCCACTTT.

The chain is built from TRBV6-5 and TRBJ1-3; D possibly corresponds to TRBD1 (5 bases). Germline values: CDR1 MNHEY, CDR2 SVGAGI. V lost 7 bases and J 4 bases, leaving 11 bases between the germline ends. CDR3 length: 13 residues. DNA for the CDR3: TGTGCCAGCAATGGAGGGGCCGGAAACACCATATATTTT. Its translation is CASNGGAGNTIYF.

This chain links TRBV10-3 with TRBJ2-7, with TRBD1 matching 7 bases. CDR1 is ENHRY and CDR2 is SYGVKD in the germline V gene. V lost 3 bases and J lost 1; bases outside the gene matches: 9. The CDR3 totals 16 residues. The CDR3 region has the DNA TGTGCCATCAGTGACCCTAGGGGGCTTAAGTCCTACGAGCAGTACTTC. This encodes CAISDPRGLKSYEQYF.

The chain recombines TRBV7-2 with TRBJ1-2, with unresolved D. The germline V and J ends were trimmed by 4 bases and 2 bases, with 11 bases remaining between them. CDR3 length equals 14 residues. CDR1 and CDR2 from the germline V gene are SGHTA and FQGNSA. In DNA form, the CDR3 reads TGTGCCAGCAGCTCCCGATGGCAGAACTATGGCTACACCTTC. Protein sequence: CASSSRWQNYGYTF.

In DNA, the CDR3 is TGTGCTAGTGAACAGACAGGTTTATATCAGCCCCAGCATTTT. It encodes CASEQTGLYQPQHF. V is TRBV12-5 and J is TRBJ1-5; the D gene is possibly TRBD1 (6 bases). Trimming took off 7 bases at V and 5 bases at J, with 15 bases between the two ends. The CDR3 contains 14 residues. Per the germline V gene, CDR1 is LGHNT and CDR2 is FRNRAP.

Written as DNA, the CDR3 is TGTGCCAGCAGAGGGGGGGGAACCCAAGGCAACGTCCTGACTTTC. Translated, it gives CASRGGGTQGNVLTF. The chain has TRBV13 and TRBJ2-6; tentatively, D is TRBD2 (7 bases). Germline V CDR1 and CDR2: PRHDT, FYEKMQ (reference sequence). Trimming removed 6 bases from V and 9 bases from J, with 18 bases in between. The CDR3 consists of 15 residues.

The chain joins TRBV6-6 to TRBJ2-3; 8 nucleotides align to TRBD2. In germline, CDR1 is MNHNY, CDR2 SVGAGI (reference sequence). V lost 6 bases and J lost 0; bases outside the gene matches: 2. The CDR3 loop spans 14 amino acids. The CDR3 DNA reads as TGTGCCAGCAGGGTAGCGGGGAGCACAGATACGCAGTATTTT. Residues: CASRVAGSTDTQYF.

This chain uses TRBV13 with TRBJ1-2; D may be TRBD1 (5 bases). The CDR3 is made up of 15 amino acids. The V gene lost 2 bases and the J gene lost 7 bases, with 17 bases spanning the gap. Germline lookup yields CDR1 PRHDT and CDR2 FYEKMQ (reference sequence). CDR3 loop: CASSLLGRVVGGYTF. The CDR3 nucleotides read TGTGCCAGCAGCTTACTAGGCAGGGTGGTTGGTGGCTACACCTTC.

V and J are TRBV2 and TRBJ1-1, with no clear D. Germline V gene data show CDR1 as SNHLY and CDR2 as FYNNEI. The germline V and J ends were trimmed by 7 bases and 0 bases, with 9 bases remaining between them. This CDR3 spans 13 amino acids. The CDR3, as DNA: TGTGCCAGCATACCGGTCATGAACACTGAAGCTTTCTTT. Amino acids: CASIPVMNTEAFF.

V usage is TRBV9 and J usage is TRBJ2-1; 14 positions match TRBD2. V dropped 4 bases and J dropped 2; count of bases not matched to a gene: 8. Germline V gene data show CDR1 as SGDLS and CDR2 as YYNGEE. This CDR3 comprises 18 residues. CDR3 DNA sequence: TGTGCCAGCAGCACCGGGACTAGCGGGGGTAGGGCCTACAATGAGCAGTTCTTC. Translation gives CASSTGTSGGRAYNEQFF.

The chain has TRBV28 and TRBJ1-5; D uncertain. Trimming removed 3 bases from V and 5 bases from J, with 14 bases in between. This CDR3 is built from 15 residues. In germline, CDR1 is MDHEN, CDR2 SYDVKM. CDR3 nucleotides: TGTGCCAGCAGTTTCAGTAGAGGGCGGTATCAGCCCCAGCATTTT. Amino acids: CASSFSRGRYQPQHF.

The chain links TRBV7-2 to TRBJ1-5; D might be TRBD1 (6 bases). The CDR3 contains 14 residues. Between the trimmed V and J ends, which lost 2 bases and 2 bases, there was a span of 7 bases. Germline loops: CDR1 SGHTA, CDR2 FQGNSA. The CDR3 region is CASSLSGGNQPQHF. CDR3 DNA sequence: TGTGCCAGCAGCTTATCAGGGGGCAATCAGCCCCAGCATTTT.

DNA of the CDR3: TGTGCCAGCAGCGTGACTAGCGGGGGGGCCAGGTACGAGCAGTACTTC. It specifies CASSVTSGGARYEQYF. V and J are TRBV9 and TRBJ2-5, with 14 bases identical to TRBD2. The better agreement between TRBJ2-7 and the DNA end casts doubt on the J call. Per germline, CDR1 SGDLS and CDR2 YYNGEE. The CDR3 loop spans 16 amino acids.

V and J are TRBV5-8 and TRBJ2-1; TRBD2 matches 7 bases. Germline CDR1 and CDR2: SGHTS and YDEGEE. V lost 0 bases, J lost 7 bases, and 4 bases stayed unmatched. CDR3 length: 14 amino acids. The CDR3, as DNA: TGTGCCAGCAGCTTGGGTATCGGGGGGAATGAGCAGTTCTTC. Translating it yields CASSLGIGGNEQFF.

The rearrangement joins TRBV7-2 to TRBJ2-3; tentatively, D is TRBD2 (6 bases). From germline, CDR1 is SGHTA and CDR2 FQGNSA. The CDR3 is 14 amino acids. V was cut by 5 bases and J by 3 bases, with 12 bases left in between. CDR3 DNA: TGTGCCAGCAGCGGGCGGGGTCCTACAGATACGCAGTATTTT. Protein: CASSGRGPTDTQYF.

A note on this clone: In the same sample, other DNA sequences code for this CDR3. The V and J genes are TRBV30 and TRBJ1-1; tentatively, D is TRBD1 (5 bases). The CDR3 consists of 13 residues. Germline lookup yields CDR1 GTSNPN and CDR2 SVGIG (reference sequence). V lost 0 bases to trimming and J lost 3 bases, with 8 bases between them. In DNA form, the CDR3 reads TGTGCCTGGAGTGTCCGGGGGGACACTGAAGCTTTCTTT. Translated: CAWSVRGDTEAFF.

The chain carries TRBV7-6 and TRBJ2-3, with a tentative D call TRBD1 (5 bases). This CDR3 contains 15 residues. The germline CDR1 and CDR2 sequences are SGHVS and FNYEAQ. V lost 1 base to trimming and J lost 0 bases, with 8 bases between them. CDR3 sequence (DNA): TGTGCCAGCAGCTTAGGACAGCGAAGCACAGATACGCAGTATTTT. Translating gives CASSLGQRSTDTQYF.